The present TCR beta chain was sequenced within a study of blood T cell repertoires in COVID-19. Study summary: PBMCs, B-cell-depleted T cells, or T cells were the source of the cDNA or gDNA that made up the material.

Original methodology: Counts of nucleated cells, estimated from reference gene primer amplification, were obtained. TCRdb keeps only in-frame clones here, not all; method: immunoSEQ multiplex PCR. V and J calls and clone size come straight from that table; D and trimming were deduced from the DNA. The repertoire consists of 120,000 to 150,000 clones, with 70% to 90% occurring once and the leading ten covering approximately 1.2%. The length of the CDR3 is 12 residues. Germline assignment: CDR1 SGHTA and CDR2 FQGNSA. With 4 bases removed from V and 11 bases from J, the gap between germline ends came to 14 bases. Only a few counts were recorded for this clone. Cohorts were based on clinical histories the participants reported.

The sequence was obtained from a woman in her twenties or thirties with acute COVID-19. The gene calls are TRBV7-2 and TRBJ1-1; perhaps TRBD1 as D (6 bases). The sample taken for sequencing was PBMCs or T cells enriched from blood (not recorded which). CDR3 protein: CASSSDRGRAFF. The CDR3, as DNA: TGTGCCAGCAGCTCGGACAGAGGTCGTGCTTTCTTT.